This T cell receptor (beta chain) emerged from a study of blood T cell repertoires in COVID-19. This CDR3 spans 17 amino acids. Germline CDR1 reads LNHDA; CDR2 reads SQIVND (reference sequence). The junction had 11 bases not matched to a gene; V was cut back by 4 bases and J by 2 bases. The data were produced by immunoSEQ multiplex PCR, yet TCRdb's version contains in-frame clones alone and is incomplete. The sample has about 220,000 clones; 82% are singletons. The receptor was isolated from a woman over 75 with acute or convalescent COVID-19. Input material: peripheral blood. V and J are TRBV19 and TRBJ2-3; 8 nucleotides match TRBD1. The CDR3 reads CASSKQGVIGVTDTQYF. DNA of the CDR3: TGTGCCAGTAGTAAACAGGGGGTGATCGGAGTCACAGATACGCAGTATTTT.